This entry is about one T cell receptor beta chain. Compared with germline, one end of the junction differs, possibly owing to a read error. This sample was included in a study of blood T cell repertoires in COVID-19. Across the study: The analysed material was cDNA or gDNA that came from T cells, B-cell-depleted T cells, or PBMCs.

Germline loops: CDR1 SSHAT, CDR2 FNYEAQ (reference sequence). The CDR3 runs 14 residues. In the original processing: For nucleated cells, counts were estimated from reference gene primer amplification. Produced via immunoSEQ multiplex PCR; TCRdb's table is partial and in-frame only. V and J calls and clone size are copied from that table; D and trimming were computed from the DNA. The repertoire holds more than 95,000 clones, with 70% to 85% as singletons. The material sequenced was peripheral blood. The V call is TRBV7-7, the J call TRBJ2-2; D possibly corresponds to TRBD1 (5 bases). This clonotype originated in a woman aged 80 or over with active or convalescent COVID-19. CDR3 nucleotides: TGTGCTAGCAGCTTAAGTCCAGGGATCGGGGAGCTGTTTTTT. Translation gives CASSLSPGIGELFF. The full variable domain, rest sourced from reference TRBV7-7 and TRBJ2-2, is GAGVSQSPRYKVTKRGQDVTLRCDPISSHATLYWYQQALGQGPEFLTYFNYEAQPDKSGLPSDRFSAERPEGSISTLTIQRTEQRDSAMYRCASSLSPGIGELFFGEGSRLTVL.